This T cell receptor (beta chain) derives from a study of response to subunit inactivated influenza vaccine. Study-level points and caveats: The authors put forward the suggestion that each seasonal influenza vaccination may bring in only a limited number of new T cells.

Each CDR3 protein gets one entry after TCRdb re-called the RT-PCR reads with MiXCR. The sample has about 570,000 distinct CDR3 sequences; about 12% are singletons. Looked up from germline, CDR1 is DFQATT and CDR2 is SNEGSKA (reference sequence). This CDR3 has 17 amino acids. Deletions cut 0 bases from V and 2 bases from J, with 16 bases between. Notes on this clonotype: The antigen is not known.

The starting material was PBMCs from blood, obtained on the day of vaccination. The TCR originated in a man aged 45-60 years who received an inactivated influenza vaccine. V usage is TRBV20-1 and J usage is TRBJ2-2, with D perhaps matching TRBD2 (6 bases). The CDR3 region has the DNA TGCAGTGCTAGAGATCCTACTGGCGGGGCAAACACCGGGGAGCTGTTTTTT. Amino acids: CSARDPTGGANTGELFF.